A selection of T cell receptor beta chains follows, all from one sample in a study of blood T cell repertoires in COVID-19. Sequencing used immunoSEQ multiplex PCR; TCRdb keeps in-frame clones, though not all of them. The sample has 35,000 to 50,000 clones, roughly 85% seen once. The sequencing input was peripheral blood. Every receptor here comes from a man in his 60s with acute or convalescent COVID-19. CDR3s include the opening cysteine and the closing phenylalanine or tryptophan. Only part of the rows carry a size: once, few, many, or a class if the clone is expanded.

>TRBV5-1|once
CASSADRGSHGYTF
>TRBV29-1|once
CSAARGTADEKLFF
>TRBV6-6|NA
CATKEANANQPQHF
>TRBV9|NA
CASSVGLTSGAQETQYF
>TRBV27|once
CASSSKGMANEKLFF
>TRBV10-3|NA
CAISVGQGDPEAFF
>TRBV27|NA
CASSPFDRGGSPLHF
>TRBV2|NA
CASSPDSSYEQYF
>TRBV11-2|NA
CASSPGTTDPYGYTF
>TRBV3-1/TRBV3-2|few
CASSLGQGLTEAFF
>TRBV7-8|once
CASSIQGTGSYNEQFF
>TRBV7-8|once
CASSLAGLAKDNEQFF
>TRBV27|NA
CASSRRQGRMDQPQHF
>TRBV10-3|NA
CAISDSRMVGATYQETQYF
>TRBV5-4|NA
CASSPGQGVEYGYTF
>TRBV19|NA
CASSGGTGGSLRLTDTQYF
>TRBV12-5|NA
CASERTDTQYF
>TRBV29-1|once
CSAGQAKAEAFF
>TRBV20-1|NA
CSASGGAAGQGANGYTF
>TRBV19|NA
CASSIIGEGTMNTEAFF
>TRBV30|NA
CAWSPGSDSLDF
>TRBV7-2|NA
CASSLLRQGASKYF
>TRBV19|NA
CASSMGRLAGYGYTF
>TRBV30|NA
CAWSVQGYEAFF
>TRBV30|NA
CAWSVRDYAYEQYF
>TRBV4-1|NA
CASSQNPTVYTEAFF